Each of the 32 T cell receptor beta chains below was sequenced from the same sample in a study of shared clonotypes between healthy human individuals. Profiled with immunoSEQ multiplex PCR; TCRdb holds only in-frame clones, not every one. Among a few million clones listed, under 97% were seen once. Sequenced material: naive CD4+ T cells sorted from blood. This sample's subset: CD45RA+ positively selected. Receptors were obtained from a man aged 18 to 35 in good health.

CDR3 protein: CASTRDGKRYGYTF. As DNA, the CDR3 is TGTGCCAGCACCCGGGACGGTAAACGCTATGGCTACACCTTC. The V call is TRBV6-5, the J call TRBJ1-2, with a weak D call TRBD1 (5 bases). The V gene's germline CDR1 is MNHEY and CDR2 SVGAGI. V dropped 7 bases and J dropped 4 bases, with 16 bases sitting between them. CDR3 length equals 14 residues.

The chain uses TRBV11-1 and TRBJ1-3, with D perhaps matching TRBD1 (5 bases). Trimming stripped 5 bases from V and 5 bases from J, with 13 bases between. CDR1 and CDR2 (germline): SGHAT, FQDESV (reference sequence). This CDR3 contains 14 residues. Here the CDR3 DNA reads TGTGCCAGCAGCCGCCGGGACGGTCGAAACACCATATATTTT. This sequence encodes CASSRRDGRNTIYF.

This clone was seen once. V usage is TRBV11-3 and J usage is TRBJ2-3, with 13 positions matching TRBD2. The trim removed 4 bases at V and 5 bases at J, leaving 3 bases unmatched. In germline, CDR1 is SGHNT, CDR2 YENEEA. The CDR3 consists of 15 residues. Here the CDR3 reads CASSSGLAGVDTQYF. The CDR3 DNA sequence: TGTGCCAGCAGCTCCGGACTAGCGGGAGTAGATACGCAGTATTTT.

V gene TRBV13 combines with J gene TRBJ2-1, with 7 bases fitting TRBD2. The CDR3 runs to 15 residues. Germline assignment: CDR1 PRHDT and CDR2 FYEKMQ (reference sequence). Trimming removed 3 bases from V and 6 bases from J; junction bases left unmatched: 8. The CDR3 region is CASSLGGRTRNEQFF. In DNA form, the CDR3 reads TGTGCCAGCAGCTTGGGAGGGAGGACCCGCAATGAGCAGTTCTTC.

DNA of the CDR3: TGCGCCAGCAGTGAAGGCGGGAAAGGGGAAGAGACCCAGTACTTC. It codes for CASSEGGKGEETQYF. V usage is TRBV10-1 and J usage is TRBJ2-5; D may be TRBD2 (6 bases). Looked up from germline, CDR1 is WNHNN and CDR2 is SYGVQD (reference sequence). The CDR3 consists of 15 residues. The V and J ends lost 3 bases and 3 bases respectively, with 14 bases between them.

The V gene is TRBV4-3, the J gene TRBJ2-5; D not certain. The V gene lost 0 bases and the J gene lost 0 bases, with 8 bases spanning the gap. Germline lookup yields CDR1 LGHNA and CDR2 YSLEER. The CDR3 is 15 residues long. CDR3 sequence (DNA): TGCGCCAGCAGCCAAGATTTGGTATACCAAGAGACCCAGTACTTC. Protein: CASSQDLVYQETQYF.

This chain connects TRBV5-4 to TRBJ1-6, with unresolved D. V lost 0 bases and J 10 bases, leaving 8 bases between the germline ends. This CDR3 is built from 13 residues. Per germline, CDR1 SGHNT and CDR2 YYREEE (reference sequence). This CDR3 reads CASSLGAESPLHF. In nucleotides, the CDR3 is TGTGCCAGCAGCTTGGGAGCGGAGTCACCCCTCCACTTT.

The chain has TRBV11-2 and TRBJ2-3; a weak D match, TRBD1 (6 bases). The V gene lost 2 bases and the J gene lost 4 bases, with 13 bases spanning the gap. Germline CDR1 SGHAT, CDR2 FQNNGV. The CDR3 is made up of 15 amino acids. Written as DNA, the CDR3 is TGTGCCAGCAGCTTATGGGCAGGGGCCCCAGATACGCAGTATTTT. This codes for CASSLWAGAPDTQYF.

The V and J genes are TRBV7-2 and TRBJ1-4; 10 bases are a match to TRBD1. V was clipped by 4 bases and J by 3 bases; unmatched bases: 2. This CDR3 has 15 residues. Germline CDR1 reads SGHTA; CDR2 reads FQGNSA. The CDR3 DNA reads TGTGCCAGCAGCTCGGGACAGGGGCCTAATGAAAAACTGTTTTTT. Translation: CASSSGQGPNEKLFF.

CDR3 DNA: TGTGCCATCAGTGAACAGACGACGGTGGTTAACTATGGCTACACCTTC. Encoded protein: CAISEQTTVVNYGYTF. The rearrangement links TRBV10-3 to TRBJ1-2; D not resolved. CDR1 and CDR2 from the germline V gene are ENHRY and SYGVKD. This CDR3 is built from 16 residues. Trimming took off 3 bases at V and 1 base at J, with 15 bases between the two ends.

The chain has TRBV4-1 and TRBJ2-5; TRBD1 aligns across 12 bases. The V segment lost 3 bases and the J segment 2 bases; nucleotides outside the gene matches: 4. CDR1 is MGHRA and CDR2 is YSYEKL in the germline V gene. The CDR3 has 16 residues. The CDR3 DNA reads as TGCGCCAGCAGCCATCGGGACAGGGGGCTGCAAGAGACCCAGTACTTC. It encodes CASSHRDRGLQETQYF.

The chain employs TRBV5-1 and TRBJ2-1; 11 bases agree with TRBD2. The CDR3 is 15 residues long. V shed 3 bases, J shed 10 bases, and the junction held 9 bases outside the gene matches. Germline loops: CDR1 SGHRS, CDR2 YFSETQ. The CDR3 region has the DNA TGCGCCAGCAGCTCACGGGCACTAGCGGGAGACGAGCAGTTCTTC. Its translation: CASSSRALAGDEQFF. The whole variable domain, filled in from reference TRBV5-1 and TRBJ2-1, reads KAGVTQTPRYLIKTRGQQVTLSCSPISGHRSVSWYQQTPGQGLQFLFEYFSETQRNKGNFPGRFSGRQFSNSRSEMNVSTLELGDSALYLCASSSRALAGDEQFFGPGTRLTVL.

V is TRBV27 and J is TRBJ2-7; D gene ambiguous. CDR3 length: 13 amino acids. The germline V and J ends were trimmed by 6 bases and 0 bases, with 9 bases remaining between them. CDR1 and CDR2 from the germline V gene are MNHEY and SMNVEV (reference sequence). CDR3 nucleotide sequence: TGTGCCAGCAGGCCACGGGCCTCCTACGAGCAGTACTTC. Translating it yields CASRPRASYEQYF.

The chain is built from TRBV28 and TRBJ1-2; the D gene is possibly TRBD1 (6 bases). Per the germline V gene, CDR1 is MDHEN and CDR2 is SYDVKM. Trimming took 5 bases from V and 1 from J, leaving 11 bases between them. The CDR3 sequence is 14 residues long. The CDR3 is CASSVNRDNYGYTF. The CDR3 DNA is TGTGCCAGCAGTGTAAACAGGGATAACTATGGCTACACCTTC.

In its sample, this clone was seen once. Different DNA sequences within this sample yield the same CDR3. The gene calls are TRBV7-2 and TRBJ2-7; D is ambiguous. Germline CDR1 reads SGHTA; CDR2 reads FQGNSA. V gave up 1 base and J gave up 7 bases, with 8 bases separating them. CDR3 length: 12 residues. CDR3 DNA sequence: TGTGCCAGCAGCTTAGAGGTGGGTGAGCAGTACTTC. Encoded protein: CASSLEVGEQYF.

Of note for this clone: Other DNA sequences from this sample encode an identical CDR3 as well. The CDR3 DNA is TGCGCCAGCAGCCAGGGGGGGTACGAGCAGTACTTC. This sequence encodes CASSQGGYEQYF. V and J are TRBV4-1 and TRBJ2-7; 7 positions agree with TRBD2. Germline-derived CDR1 and CDR2 are MGHRA and YSYEKL. Trimming removed 3 bases from V and 4 bases from J; junction bases left unmatched: 0. The CDR3 contains 12 residues.

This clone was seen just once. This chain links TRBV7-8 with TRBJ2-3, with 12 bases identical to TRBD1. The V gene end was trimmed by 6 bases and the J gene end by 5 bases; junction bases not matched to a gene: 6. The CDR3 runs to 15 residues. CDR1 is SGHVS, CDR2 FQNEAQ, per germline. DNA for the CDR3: TGTGCCAGCAGGCTGGGACAGGGGGCAATAGATACGCAGTATTTT. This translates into CASRLGQGAIDTQYF.

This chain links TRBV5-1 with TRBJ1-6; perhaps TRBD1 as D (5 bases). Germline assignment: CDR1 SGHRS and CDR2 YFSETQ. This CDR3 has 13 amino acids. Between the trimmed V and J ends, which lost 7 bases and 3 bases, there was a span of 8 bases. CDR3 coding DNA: TGCGCCAGCCGGGACGGCTATAATTCACCCCTCCACTTT. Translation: CASRDGYNSPLHF.

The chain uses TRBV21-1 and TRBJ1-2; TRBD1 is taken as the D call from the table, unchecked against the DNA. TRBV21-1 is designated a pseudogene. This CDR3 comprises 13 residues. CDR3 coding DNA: TGTGCCAGCAGCAGACAGGGCTCATATGGCTACACCTTC. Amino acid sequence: CASSRQGSYGYTF.

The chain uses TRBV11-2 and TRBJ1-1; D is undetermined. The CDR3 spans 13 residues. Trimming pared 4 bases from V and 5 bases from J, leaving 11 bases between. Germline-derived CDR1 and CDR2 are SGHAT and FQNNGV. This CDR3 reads CASSSQTSTEAFF. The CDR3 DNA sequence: TGTGCCAGCAGCTCGCAGACTTCGACTGAAGCTTTCTTT.

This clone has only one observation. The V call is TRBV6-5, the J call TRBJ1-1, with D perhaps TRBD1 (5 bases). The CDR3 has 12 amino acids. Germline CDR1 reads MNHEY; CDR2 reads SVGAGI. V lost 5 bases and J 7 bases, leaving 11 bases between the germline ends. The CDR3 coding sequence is TGTGCCAGCAGTGAGCGGGGGGTTGAAGCTTTCTTT. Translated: CASSERGVEAFF.

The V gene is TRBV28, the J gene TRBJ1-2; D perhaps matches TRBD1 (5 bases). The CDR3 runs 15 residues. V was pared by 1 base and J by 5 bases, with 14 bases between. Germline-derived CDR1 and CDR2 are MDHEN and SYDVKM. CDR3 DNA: TGTGCCAGCAGTTTATCTGGGGGGTCGGGTTATGGCTACACCTTC. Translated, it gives CASSLSGGSGYGYTF.

CDR3: CASSLAIAGGQETQYF. The DNA of the CDR3 is TGTGCCAGCTCACTCGCCATAGCGGGGGGCCAAGAGACCCAGTACTTC. V gene TRBV18 combines with J gene TRBJ2-5; TRBD2 matches at 10 bases. Per the germline V gene, CDR1 is KGHSH and CDR2 is LQKENI. The CDR3 loop spans 16 amino acids. Trimming took 4 bases from V and 1 from J; bases not matched to a gene: 6. The full variable domain, its missing parts supplied by reference TRBV18 and TRBJ2-5, is NAGVMQNPRHLVRRRGQEARLRCSPMKGHSHVYWYRQLPEEGLKFMVYLQKENIIDESGMPKERFSAEFPKEGPSILRIQQVVRGDSAAYFCASSLAIAGGQETQYFGPGTRLLVL.

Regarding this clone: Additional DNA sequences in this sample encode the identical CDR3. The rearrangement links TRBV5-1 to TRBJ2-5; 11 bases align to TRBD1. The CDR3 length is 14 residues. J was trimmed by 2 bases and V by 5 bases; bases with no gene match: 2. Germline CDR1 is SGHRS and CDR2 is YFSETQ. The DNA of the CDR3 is TGCGCCAGCAGTCGGGACAGGGGGCAAGAGACCCAGTACTTC. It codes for CASSRDRGQETQYF.

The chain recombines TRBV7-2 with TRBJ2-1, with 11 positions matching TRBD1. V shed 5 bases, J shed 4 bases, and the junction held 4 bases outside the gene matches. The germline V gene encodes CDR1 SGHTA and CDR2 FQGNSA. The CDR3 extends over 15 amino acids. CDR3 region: CASSNGQGAYNEQFF. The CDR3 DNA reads TGTGCCAGCAGCAACGGACAGGGGGCGTACAATGAGCAGTTCTTC.

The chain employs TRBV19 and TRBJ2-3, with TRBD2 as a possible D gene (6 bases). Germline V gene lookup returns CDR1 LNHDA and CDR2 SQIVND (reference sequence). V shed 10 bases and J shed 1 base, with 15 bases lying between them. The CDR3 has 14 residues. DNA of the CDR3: TGTGCCACCAAGGAGGGTAGCGGCACAGATACGCAGTATTTT. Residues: CATKEGSGTDTQYF.

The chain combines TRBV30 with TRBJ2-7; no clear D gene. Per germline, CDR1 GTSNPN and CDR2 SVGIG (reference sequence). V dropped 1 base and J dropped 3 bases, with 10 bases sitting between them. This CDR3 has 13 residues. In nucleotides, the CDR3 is TGTGCCTGGAGTGCCCCCTCCGGCTACGAGCAGTACTTC. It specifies CAWSAPSGYEQYF.

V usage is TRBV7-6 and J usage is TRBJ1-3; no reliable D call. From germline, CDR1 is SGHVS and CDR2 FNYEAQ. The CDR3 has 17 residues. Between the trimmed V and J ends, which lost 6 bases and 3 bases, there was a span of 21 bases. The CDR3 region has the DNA TGTGCCAGCAGTTCTACCTCCTCCGGGCGGGGTGGAAACACCATATATTTT. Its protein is CASSSTSSGRGGNTIYF.

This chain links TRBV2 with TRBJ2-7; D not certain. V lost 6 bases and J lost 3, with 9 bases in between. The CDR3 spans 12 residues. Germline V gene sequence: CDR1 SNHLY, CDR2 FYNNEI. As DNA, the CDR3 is TGTGCCAGCAGACTGGACCTCTACGAGCAGTACTTC. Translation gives CASRLDLYEQYF.

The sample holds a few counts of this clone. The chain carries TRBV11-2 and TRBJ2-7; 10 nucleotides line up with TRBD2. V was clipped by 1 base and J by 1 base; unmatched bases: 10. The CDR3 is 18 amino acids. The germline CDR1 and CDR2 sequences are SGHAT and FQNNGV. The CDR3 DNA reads TGTGCCAGCAGCTTAGTGTCTCTCGGGACTAGCGTATCCTACGAGCAGTACTTC. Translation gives CASSLVSLGTSVSYEQYF.

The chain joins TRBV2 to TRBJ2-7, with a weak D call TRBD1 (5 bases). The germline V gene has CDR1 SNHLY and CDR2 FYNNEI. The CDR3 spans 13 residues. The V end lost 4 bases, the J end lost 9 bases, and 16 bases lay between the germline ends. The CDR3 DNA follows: TGTGCCAGCAGTGGACAGAAACAGGCCTTGCAGTACTTC. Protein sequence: CASSGQKQALQYF.

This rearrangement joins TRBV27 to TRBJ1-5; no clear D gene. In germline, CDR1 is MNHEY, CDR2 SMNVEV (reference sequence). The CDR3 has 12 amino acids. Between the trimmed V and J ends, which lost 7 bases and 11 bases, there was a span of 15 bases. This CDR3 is CASTSCLLAQHF. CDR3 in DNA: TGTGCCAGCACTTCATGTCTGTTGGCCCAGCATTTT.